Listed below are T cell receptor beta chains from one sample, sequenced in a study of T-cell memory formation after mild COVID-19. One entry per CDR3 protein results from TCRdb running MiXCR on the 5' RACE reads. The sample contains approximately 390,000 distinct CDR3 sequences, approximately 16% of which appear only once. Sample: PBMCs or a T cell subset sorted from them (not recorded which). These receptor sequences come from a man between 18 and 29 years old who had mild COVID-19 (a few samples of this study predate the infection). Cell type and time point are not known. CDR3s include the opening cysteine and the closing phenylalanine or tryptophan. Each record gives: clone size, D gene, V gene, J gene, CDR3 protein, CDR3 DNA. D genes are given only for firm matches. Clone size is shown for a subset of rows, as once, few, many or a class of expanded clone.

abundance: few; d_gene: TRBD1; v_gene: TRBV6-2/TRBV6-3; j_gene: TRBJ2-2; CDR3aa: CASSFRGNGELFF; CDR3nt: TGTGCCAGCAGTTTCAGGGGGAACGGGGAGCTGTTTTTT
abundance: -; d_gene: -; v_gene: TRBV15; j_gene: TRBJ1-1; CDR3aa: CATGRYTEAFF; CDR3nt: TGTGCCACCGGGCGATACACTGAAGCTTTCTTT
abundance: few; d_gene: -; v_gene: TRBV15; j_gene: TRBJ2-3; CDR3aa: CATSRDPTDTQYF; CDR3nt: TGTGCCACCAGCAGAGATCCGACAGATACGCAGTATTTT
abundance: few; d_gene: -; v_gene: TRBV20-1; j_gene: TRBJ2-3; CDR3aa: CSASWTAGFSTDTQYF; CDR3nt: TGCAGTGCTAGTTGGACAGCCGGATTCAGCACAGATACGCAGTATTTT
abundance: -; d_gene: TRBD2; v_gene: TRBV2; j_gene: TRBJ2-2; CDR3aa: CAIRPGGSVAGELFF; CDR3nt: TGTGCCATCCGGCCGGGGGGGTCCGTCGCCGGGGAGCTGTTTTTT
abundance: many; d_gene: -; v_gene: TRBV20-1; j_gene: TRBJ1-5; CDR3aa: CSARDSNQPQHF; CDR3nt: TGCAGTGCTAGAGATAGCAATCAGCCCCAGCATTTT
abundance: few; d_gene: TRBD2; v_gene: TRBV12-3/TRBV12-4; j_gene: TRBJ2-5; CDR3aa: CASSGLGIQETQYF; CDR3nt: TGTGCCAGCAGTGGACTAGGAATCCAAGAGACCCAGTACTTC
abundance: few; d_gene: TRBD1; v_gene: TRBV12-5; j_gene: TRBJ2-1; CDR3aa: CASGPGTGVNEQFF; CDR3nt: TGTGCTAGTGGACCCGGGACAGGGGTCAATGAGCAGTTCTTC
abundance: -; d_gene: TRBD1; v_gene: TRBV14; j_gene: TRBJ1-2; CDR3aa: CASSLLTGAGGYTF; CDR3nt: TGTGCCAGCAGCCTATTGACAGGGGCGGGAGGCTACACCTTC
abundance: -; d_gene: TRBD1; v_gene: TRBV4-1; j_gene: TRBJ1-1; CDR3aa: CASSQDPDRVVTEAFF; CDR3nt: TGCGCCAGCAGCCAAGACCCCGACAGGGTGGTCACTGAAGCTTTCTTT
abundance: -; d_gene: -; v_gene: TRBV7-6; j_gene: TRBJ2-1; CDR3aa: CASSPQAGRFF; CDR3nt: TGTGCCAGCAGCCCTCAAGCCGGGCGGTTCTTC
abundance: -; d_gene: -; v_gene: TRBV7-2; j_gene: TRBJ2-6; CDR3aa: CASSSQGAGANVLTF; CDR3nt: TGTGCCAGCAGCTCACAGGGCGCTGGGGCCAACGTCCTGACTTTC
abundance: -; d_gene: -; v_gene: TRBV7-2; j_gene: TRBJ1-2; CDR3aa: CASSRESNYGYTF; CDR3nt: TGTGCCAGCAGCAGGGAGTCGAACTATGGCTACACCTTC
abundance: few; d_gene: -; v_gene: TRBV29-1; j_gene: TRBJ1-4; CDR3aa: CSVGGVANEKLFF; CDR3nt: TGCAGCGTTGGAGGGGTAGCTAATGAAAAACTGTTTTTT
abundance: -; d_gene: -; v_gene: TRBV7-2; j_gene: TRBJ1-5; CDR3aa: CASSLLERNQPQHF; CDR3nt: TGTGCCAGCAGCTTATTGGAACGAAATCAGCCCCAGCATTTT
abundance: -; d_gene: -; v_gene: TRBV6-1; j_gene: TRBJ2-7; CDR3aa: CASSEALGASYEQYF; CDR3nt: TGTGCCAGCAGTGAAGCCTTGGGGGCGTCCTACGAGCAGTACTTC
abundance: few; d_gene: TRBD1; v_gene: TRBV28; j_gene: TRBJ2-5; CDR3aa: CASRGRDSSYQETQYF; CDR3nt: TGTGCCAGCAGAGGCAGGGACAGTTCGTACCAAGAGACCCAGTACTTC
abundance: -; d_gene: TRBD1; v_gene: TRBV5-1; j_gene: TRBJ2-7; CDR3aa: CASSLDSRGIYEQYF; CDR3nt: TGCGCCAGCAGCTTGGATTCCAGGGGGATCTACGAGCAGTACTTC